This TCR beta chain was identified in a study of blood T cell repertoires in COVID-19. The repertoire was sequenced with immunoSEQ multiplex PCR; TCRdb's copy has only in-frame clones and lacks some. The sample includes roughly 400,000 clones, roughly 88% of them seen just once. From germline, CDR1 is SEHNR and CDR2 FQNEAQ (reference sequence). Trimming took 1 base from V and 3 from J, leaving 16 bases between them. This CDR3 comprises 16 residues. The sample was PBMCs or T cells enriched from blood (not recorded which). The receptor comes from a woman aged 18-29 years who had been exposed to COVID-19. V and J are TRBV7-9 and TRBJ2-7; a possible D gene is TRBD2 (5 bases). For the CDR3, the DNA is TGTGCCAGCAGCTTAGTATCCTCGGGGTTCCTCTACGAGCAGTACTTC. This translates into CASSLVSSGFLYEQYF.